The source of this TCR beta chain is a study of cytomegalovirus exposure and HLA in healthy donors. This CDR3 comprises 15 residues. 60 Vbeta and 13 Jbeta primers were used in PCR. Generated by immunoSEQ multiplex PCR, the TCRdb table keeps only in-frame clones and is missing some. This sample has 200,000 to 300,000 clones, with around four fifths found just once. Sequencing was carried out using PBMCs. The sequence was obtained from a boy between 10 and 17 years old in good health and CMV-seronegative. The rearrangement joins TRBV21-1 to TRBJ1-4. TRBV21-1 constitutes a pseudogene. DNA of the CDR3: TGTGCCAGCAGCACTTACCCCGGCGGAAATGAAAAACTGTTTTTT. This codes for CASSTYPGGNEKLFF.